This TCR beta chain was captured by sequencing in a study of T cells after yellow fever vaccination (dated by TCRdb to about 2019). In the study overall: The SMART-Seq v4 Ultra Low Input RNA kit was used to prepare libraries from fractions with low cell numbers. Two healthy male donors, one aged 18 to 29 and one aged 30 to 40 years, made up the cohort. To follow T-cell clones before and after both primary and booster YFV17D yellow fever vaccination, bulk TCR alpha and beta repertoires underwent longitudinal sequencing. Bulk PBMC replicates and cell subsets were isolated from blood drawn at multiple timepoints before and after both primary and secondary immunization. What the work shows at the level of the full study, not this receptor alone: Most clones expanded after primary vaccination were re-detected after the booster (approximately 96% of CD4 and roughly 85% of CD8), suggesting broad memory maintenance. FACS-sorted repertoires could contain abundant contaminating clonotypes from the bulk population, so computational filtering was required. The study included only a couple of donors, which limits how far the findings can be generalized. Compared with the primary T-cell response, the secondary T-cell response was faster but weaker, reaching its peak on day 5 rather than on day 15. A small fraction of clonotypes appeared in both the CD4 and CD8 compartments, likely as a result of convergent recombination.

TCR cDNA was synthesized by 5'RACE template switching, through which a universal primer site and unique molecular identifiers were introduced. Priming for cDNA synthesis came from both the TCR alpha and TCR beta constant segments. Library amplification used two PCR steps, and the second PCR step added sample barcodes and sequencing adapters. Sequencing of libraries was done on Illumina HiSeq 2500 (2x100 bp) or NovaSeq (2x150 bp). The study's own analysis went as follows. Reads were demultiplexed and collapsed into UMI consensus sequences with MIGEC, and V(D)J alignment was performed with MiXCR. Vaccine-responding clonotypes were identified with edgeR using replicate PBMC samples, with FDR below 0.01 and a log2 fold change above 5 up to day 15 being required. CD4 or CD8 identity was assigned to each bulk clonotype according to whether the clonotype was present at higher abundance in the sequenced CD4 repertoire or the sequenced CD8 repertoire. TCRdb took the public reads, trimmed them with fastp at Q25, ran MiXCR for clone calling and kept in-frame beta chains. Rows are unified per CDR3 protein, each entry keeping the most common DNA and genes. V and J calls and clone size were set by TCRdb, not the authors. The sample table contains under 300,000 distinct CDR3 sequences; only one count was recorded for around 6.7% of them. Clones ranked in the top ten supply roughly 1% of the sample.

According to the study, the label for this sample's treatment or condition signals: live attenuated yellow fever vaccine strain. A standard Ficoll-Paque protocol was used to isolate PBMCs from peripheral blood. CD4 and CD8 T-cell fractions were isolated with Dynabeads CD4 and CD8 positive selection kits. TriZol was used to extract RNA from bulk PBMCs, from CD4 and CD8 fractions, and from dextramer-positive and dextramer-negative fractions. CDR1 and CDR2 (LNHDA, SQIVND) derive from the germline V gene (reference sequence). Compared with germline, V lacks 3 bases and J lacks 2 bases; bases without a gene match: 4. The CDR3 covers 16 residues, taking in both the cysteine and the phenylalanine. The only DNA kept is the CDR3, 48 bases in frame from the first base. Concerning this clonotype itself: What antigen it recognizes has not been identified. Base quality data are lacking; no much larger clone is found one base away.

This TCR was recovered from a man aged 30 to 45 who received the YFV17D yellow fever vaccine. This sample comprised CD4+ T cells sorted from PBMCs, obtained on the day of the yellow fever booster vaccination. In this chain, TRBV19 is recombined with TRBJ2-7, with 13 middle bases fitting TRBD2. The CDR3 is CASSIRTSGRPYEQYF. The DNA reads TGTGCCAGTAGTATCCGGACTAGCGGGAGACCCTACGAGCAGTACTTC.